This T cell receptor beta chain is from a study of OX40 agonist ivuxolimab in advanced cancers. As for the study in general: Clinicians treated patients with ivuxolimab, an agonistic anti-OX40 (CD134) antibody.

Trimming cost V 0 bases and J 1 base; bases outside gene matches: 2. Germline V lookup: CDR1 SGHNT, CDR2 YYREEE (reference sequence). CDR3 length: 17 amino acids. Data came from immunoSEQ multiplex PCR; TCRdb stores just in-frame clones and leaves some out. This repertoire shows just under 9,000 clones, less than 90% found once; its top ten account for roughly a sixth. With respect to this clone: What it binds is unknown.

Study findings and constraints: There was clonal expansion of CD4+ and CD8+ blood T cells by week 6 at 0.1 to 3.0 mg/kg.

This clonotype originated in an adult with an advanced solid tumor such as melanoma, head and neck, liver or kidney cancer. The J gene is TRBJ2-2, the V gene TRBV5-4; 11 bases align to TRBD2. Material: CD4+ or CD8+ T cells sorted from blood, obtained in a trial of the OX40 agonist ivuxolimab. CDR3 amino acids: CASSLGLAGMNTGELFF. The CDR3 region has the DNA TGTGCCAGCAGCTTGGGACTAGCGGGGATGAACACCGGGGAGCTGTTTTTT.